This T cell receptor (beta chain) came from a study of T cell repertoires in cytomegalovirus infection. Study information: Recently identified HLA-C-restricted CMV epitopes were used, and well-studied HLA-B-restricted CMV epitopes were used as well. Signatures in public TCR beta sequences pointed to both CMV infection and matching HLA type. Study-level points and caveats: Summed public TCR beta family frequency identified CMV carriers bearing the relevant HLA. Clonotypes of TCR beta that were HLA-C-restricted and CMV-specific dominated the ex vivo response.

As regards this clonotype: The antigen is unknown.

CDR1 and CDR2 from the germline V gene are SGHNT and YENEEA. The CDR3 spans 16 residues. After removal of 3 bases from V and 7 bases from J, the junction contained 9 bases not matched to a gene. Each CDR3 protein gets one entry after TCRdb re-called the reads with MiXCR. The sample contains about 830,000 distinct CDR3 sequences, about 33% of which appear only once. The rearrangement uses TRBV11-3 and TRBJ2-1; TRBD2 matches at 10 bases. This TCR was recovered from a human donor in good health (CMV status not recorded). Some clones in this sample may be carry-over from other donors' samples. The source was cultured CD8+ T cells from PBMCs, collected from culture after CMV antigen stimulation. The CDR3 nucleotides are TGTGCCAGCAGCTTTGAGCGGGGGGGCCAGACGAATGAGCAGTTCTTC. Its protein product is CASSFERGGQTNEQFF.